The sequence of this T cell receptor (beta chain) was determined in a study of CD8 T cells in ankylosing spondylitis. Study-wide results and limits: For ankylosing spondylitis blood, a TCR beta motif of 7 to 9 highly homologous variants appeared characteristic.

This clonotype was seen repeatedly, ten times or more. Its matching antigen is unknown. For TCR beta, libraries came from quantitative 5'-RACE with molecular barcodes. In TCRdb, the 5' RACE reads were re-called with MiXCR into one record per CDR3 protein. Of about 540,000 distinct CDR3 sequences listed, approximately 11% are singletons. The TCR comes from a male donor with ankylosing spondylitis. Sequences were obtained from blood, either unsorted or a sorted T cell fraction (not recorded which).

In DNA, the CDR3 is TGTGCCAGCAGAACAGGGGGAAGTAATTCACCCCTCCACTTT. As protein: CASRTGGSNSPLHF. This rearrangement joins TRBV12-3 or TRBV12-4 to TRBJ1-6; 8 bases fit TRBD1. The CDR3 has 14 amino acids. After removal of 6 bases from V and 6 bases from J, the junction contained 4 bases not matched to a gene.